This entry lists 25 T cell receptor beta chains sequenced from one sample in a study of blood T cell repertoires in COVID-19 (dated by TCRdb to between 2020 and 2021). Library prep was done by the immunoSEQ multiplex PCR assay. TCRdb mirrors the immuneACCESS table, restricted to in-frame sequences. Some clones are absent from its copies; in checked studies, under half trace to an unresolved V gene, and the reason for the others is unknown. For this sample there are approximately 35,000 clones; 85% appear just once. The ten most abundant clones make up around 6.6% of the sample. The specimen sequenced was peripheral blood. Source of these receptors: a man in his fifties or sixties with active COVID-19.

V and J are TRBV6-5 and TRBJ1-2, with D uncertain. CDR1 is MNHEY, CDR2 SVGAGI, per germline. The length of the CDR3 is 16 residues. Trimming pared 0 bases from V and 4 bases from J, leaving 15 bases between. This CDR3 is CASSYSISTPGYGYTF. CDR3 DNA sequence: TGTGCCAGCAGTTACTCGATATCTACTCCGGGCTATGGCTACACCTTC.

The genes are TRBV19 and TRBJ2-3; D is perhaps TRBD2 (6 bases). This CDR3 comprises 17 residues. V was clipped by 8 bases and J by 3 bases, with 24 bases between them. Per the germline V gene, CDR1 is LNHDA and CDR2 is SQIVND (reference sequence). CDR3 region: CASSPGRLVSGTDTQYF. Here the CDR3 DNA reads TGTGCCAGTTCTCCGGGAAGACTAGTATCCGGAACAGATACGCAGTATTTT.

The gene calls are TRBV6-6 and TRBJ2-7, with D maybe TRBD2 (6 bases). The CDR3 extends over 15 amino acids. Germline CDR1 and CDR2: MNHNY and SVGAGI (reference sequence). The CDR3 nucleotides read TGTGCCAGCAGTTACGGGGGGATGAGCTCCTACAAGCAGTACGTC. Encoded protein: CASSYGGMSSYKQYV.

In its sample, this clone was seen once. The V call is TRBV5-4, the J call TRBJ2-1; TRBD2 agrees at 9 bases. V trimming: 0 bases; J trimming: 8 bases; junction bases outside the gene matches: 9. CDR3 length: 16 amino acids. Germline CDR1 is SGHNT and CDR2 is YYREEE (reference sequence). The DNA for the CDR3 is TGTGCCAGCAGCTTGGCCTTAGCGGGGGCTAACGATGAGCAGTTCTTC. Its translation: CASSLALAGANDEQFF.

The V call is TRBV6-5, the J call TRBJ1-2; 9 nucleotides match TRBD1. Per germline, CDR1 MNHEY and CDR2 SVGAGI. Trimming took 5 bases from V and 4 from J; bases not matched to a gene: 5. The CDR3 loop spans 14 amino acids. Written as DNA, the CDR3 is TGTGCCAGCAGTACGCCGACAGGGGGCTATGGCTACACCTTC. As protein: CASSTPTGGYGYTF.

The chain has TRBV18 and TRBJ2-7, with 8 bases that match TRBD2. The V segment lost 3 bases and the J segment 3 bases; nucleotides outside the gene matches: 4. Germline values: CDR1 KGHSH, CDR2 LQKENI. The length of the CDR3 is 14 residues. This chain's CDR3 is CASSPGLAGYEQYF. Here the CDR3 DNA reads TGTGCCAGCTCACCCGGACTAGCAGGCTACGAGCAGTACTTC.

The chain carries TRBV7-7 and TRBJ2-5; TRBD2 matches 14 bases. J was trimmed by 7 bases and V by 0 bases; bases with no gene match: 13. CDR1 SSHAT and CDR2 FNYEAQ come from the germline V gene (reference sequence). This CDR3 contains 19 residues. The DNA for the CDR3 is TGTGCCAGCAGCTTAGCGAATTTGGGGACTAGCGGGAGCGTCGGGACCCAGTACTTC. Translation: CASSLANLGTSGSVGTQYF.

This chain's CDR3 is CASSPRSYEQYF. The CDR3 nucleotides read TGTGCCAGCAGCCCTAGGTCCTACGAGCAGTACTTC. V usage is TRBV2 and J usage is TRBJ2-7; no definite D call. Trimming stripped 6 bases from V and 1 base from J, with 7 bases between. This CDR3 has 12 residues. CDR1 and CDR2 from the germline V gene are SNHLY and FYNNEI.

CDR3 residues: CASSFRGVNTEAFF. As DNA, the CDR3 is TGTGCCAGCAGCTTCAGGGGAGTGAACACTGAAGCTTTCTTT. The genes are TRBV7-9 and TRBJ1-1; TRBD1 might be the D (6 bases). Germline CDR1 and CDR2: SEHNR and FQNEAQ (reference sequence). This CDR3 contains 14 residues. Deletions cut 3 bases from V and 0 bases from J, with 8 bases between. Variable domain in full (rest from reference TRBV7-9 and TRBJ1-1): DTGVSQNPRHKITKRGQNVTFRCDPISEHNRLYWYRQTLGQGPEFLTYFQNEAQLEKSRLLSDRFSAERPKGSFSTLEIQRTEQGDSAMYLCASSFRGVNTEAFFGQGTRLTVV.

This rearrangement joins TRBV28 to TRBJ2-7; tentatively, D is TRBD2 (5 bases). Trimming cost V 3 bases and J 1 base, with 16 bases left between them. The CDR3 has 16 amino acids. Germline loops: CDR1 MDHEN, CDR2 SYDVKM. In DNA form, the CDR3 reads TGTGCCAGCAGTTTCGAGGGCTATCCTAAGTCCTACGAGCAGTACTTC. Protein product: CASSFEGYPKSYEQYF.

In DNA form, the CDR3 reads TGTGCCAGCTCACCGGACCGAGGAGGTGGAAACACCATATATTTT. Translated, it gives CASSPDRGGGNTIYF. The chain has TRBV18 and TRBJ1-3; D gene ambiguous. The CDR3 is 15 residues long. V was shortened by 3 bases and J by 3 bases, with 12 bases between the two germline ends. CDR1 and CDR2 from the germline V gene are KGHSH and LQKENI.

The chain links TRBV7-9 to TRBJ2-7; 7 positions match TRBD1. Germline lookup yields CDR1 SEHNR and CDR2 FQNEAQ (reference sequence). Losses at the gene ends were 3 bases for V and 5 bases for J; bases not matched to a gene: 4. The CDR3 covers 13 residues. The CDR3 is CASSFRDSHEQYF. The CDR3, as DNA: TGTGCCAGCAGCTTTCGGGACAGCCACGAGCAGTACTTC.

The chain employs TRBV28 and TRBJ1-2; possible D gene TRBD1, 5 bases. This CDR3 region has 13 residues. The V gene's germline CDR1 is MDHEN and CDR2 SYDVKM. V lost 5 bases to trimming and J lost 4 bases, with 11 bases between them. DNA of the CDR3: TGTGCCAGCAGTCAGGGCTCCCTCTATGGCTACACCTTC. Translation gives CASSQGSLYGYTF.

This sequence joins TRBV28 and TRBJ2-1; 12 bases are a match to TRBD2. The CDR3 loop spans 16 amino acids. Trimming took 5 bases from V and 0 from J; bases not matched to a gene: 2. The V gene's germline CDR1 is MDHEN and CDR2 SYDVKM. The CDR3 protein is CASSTTSGSSYNEQFF. The CDR3 DNA reads TGTGCCAGCAGTACGACTAGCGGGAGCTCCTACAATGAGCAGTTCTTC.

The sample holds one count of this clone. The chain recombines TRBV3-1 (or the pseudogene TRBV3-2) with TRBJ2-7, with 11 bases aligning to TRBD1. CDR3 length: 15 amino acids. Per germline, CDR1 LGHDT and CDR2 YNNKEL (reference sequence). Unmatched junction bases numbered 6, after V lost 6 bases and J lost 2 bases. CDR3 loop: CASSLRTGGTYEQYF. CDR3 nucleotides: TGTGCCAGCAGTCTGCGGACAGGGGGCACCTACGAGCAGTACTTC.

The chain links TRBV20-1 to TRBJ2-1; D is possibly TRBD2 (5 bases). Germline V gives CDR1 DFQATT, CDR2 SNEGSKA (reference sequence). V dropped 3 bases and J dropped 3 bases, with 12 bases sitting between them. This CDR3 contains 14 residues. CDR3 sequence reads: CSASFWRVYNEQFF. DNA of the CDR3: TGCAGTGCTAGTTTTTGGCGGGTCTACAATGAGCAGTTCTTC.

The chain is built from TRBV19 and TRBJ2-2; D might be TRBD1 (5 bases). There are 14 residues in the CDR3. Germline CDR1 LNHDA, CDR2 SQIVND (reference sequence). Trimming removed 7 bases from V and 4 bases from J, with 13 bases in between. The CDR3 loop reads CASKQGQVTGELFF. CDR3 DNA: TGTGCCAGTAAGCAGGGCCAGGTCACCGGGGAGCTGTTTTTT.

J is TRBJ2-2 and V is TRBV5-4; 9 nucleotides line up with TRBD1. The germline gives CDR1 SGHNT, CDR2 YYREEE (reference sequence). J gave up 6 bases and V 7 bases, and 13 bases lay outside the gene matches. CDR3 length: 16 residues. Here the CDR3 DNA reads TGTGCCAGCCACAACCCCGGACAGGGGAAGTCCGGGGAGCTGTTTTTT. Translated, it gives CASHNPGQGKSGELFF.

The chain uses TRBV24-1 and TRBJ2-1; tentative D call: TRBD2 (5 bases). V lost 4 bases and J 8 bases, leaving 8 bases between the germline ends. Germline V lookup: CDR1 KGHDR, CDR2 SFDVKD. This CDR3 has 12 residues. The CDR3 DNA follows: TGTGCCACCAGTGAAGGGAGCCATGAGCAGTTCTTC. As protein: CATSEGSHEQFF.

The V call is TRBV6-5, the J call TRBJ2-3, with D tentatively TRBD1 (6 bases). CDR1 is MNHEY and CDR2 is SVGAGI in the germline V gene. Between the trimmed V and J ends, which lost 3 bases and 1 base, there was a span of 14 bases. The CDR3 has 16 amino acids. Here the CDR3 reads CASSYWGRGGTDTQYF. In nucleotides, the CDR3 is TGTGCCAGCAGTTATTGGGGGCGAGGGGGCACAGATACGCAGTATTTT.

This chain links TRBV5-6 with TRBJ1-3; 8 bases are shared with TRBD1. This CDR3 contains 16 residues. The trim removed 0 bases at V and 0 bases at J, leaving 2 bases unmatched. The germline V gene has CDR1 SGHDT and CDR2 YYEEEE. DNA for the CDR3: TGTGCCAGCAGCTTGGTCACAGGGGGCTCTGGAAACACCATATATTTT. Translating gives CASSLVTGGSGNTIYF.

V is TRBV5-1 and J is TRBJ1-1; D is possibly TRBD1 (5 bases). CDR1 is SGHRS and CDR2 is YFSETQ in the germline V gene. V was trimmed by 1 base and J by 6 bases, leaving 10 bases between them. The CDR3 covers 13 residues. The CDR3 DNA is TGCGCCAGCAGCTTGTCCACAGGCTCTGAAGCTTTCTTT. This sequence encodes CASSLSTGSEAFF.

This rearrangement joins TRBV5-4 to TRBJ2-1; 9 bases map to TRBD2. V lost 4 bases, J lost 8 bases, and 10 bases stayed unmatched. Looked up from germline, CDR1 is SGHNT and CDR2 is YYREEE (reference sequence). The CDR3 contains 15 residues. The CDR3 nucleotides are TGTGCCAGCAGCCCCCCGCGGGAGGGTAGGTATGAGCAGTTCTTC. Its translation: CASSPPREGRYEQFF.

The V and J genes are TRBV29-1 and TRBJ2-3; D unclear. V was shortened by 4 bases and J by 6 bases, with 5 bases between the two germline ends. The CDR3 extends over 10 amino acids. The V gene's germline CDR1 is SQVTM and CDR2 ANQGSEA. The CDR3 DNA follows: TGCAGCGTTGTTTCGGATACGCAGTATTTT. This codes for CSVVSDTQYF.

The chain recombines TRBV2 with TRBJ2-7; TRBD1 aligns across 7 bases. Germline V lookup: CDR1 SNHLY, CDR2 FYNNEI. The CDR3 runs to 14 residues. V trimming: 3 bases; J trimming: 2 bases; junction bases outside the gene matches: 4. The CDR3 coding sequence is TGTGCCAGCAGTGACGGGACAGAGACCTACGAGCAGTACTTC. Translation gives CASSDGTETYEQYF.